This TCR beta chain stems from a study of T-cell memory formation after mild COVID-19. This clonotype was recorded a few times. Each CDR3 protein is one row after TCRdb ran MiXCR on the 5' RACE reads. The sample shows 550,000 to 600,000 distinct CDR3 sequences, roughly 20% of them seen only once. The ends were cut back, 5 bases at V and 0 bases at J, with 14 bases in the middle. This CDR3 is 15 amino acids long. In germline, CDR1 is SGHVS, CDR2 FQNEAQ. The chain employs TRBV7-8 and TRBJ2-7; D possibly corresponds to TRBD1 (6 bases). What was sequenced was PBMCs or a T cell subset sorted from them (not recorded which). The receptor comes from an adult woman who had mild COVID-19 (a few samples of this study predate the infection). Cell type and time point are not known. Written as DNA, the CDR3 is TGTGCCAGCAGCCCAAAGGGACAAAGCTCCTACGAGCAGTACTTC. The encoded protein is CASSPKGQSSYEQYF. Using reference TRBV7-8 and TRBJ2-7 for the parts outside the CDR3, the full variable domain is GAGVSQSPRYKVAKRGQDVALRCDPISGHVSLFWYQQALGQGPEFLTYFQNEAQLDKSGLPSDRFFAERPEGSVSTLKIQRTQQEDSAVYLCASSPKGQSSYEQYFGPGTRLTVT.